The 23 T cell receptor beta chains below come from one sample, sequenced in a study of blood T cell repertoires in COVID-19. Clones were sequenced by immunoSEQ multiplex PCR, and TCRdb holds only the in-frame ones, with some missing. The table shows roughly 230,000 clones, with around 90% occurring only once. Input material: peripheral blood. The receptors come from a man aged 70 or older with acute or convalescent COVID-19.

J is TRBJ2-7 and V is TRBV25-1, with a possible D match to TRBD1 (5 bases). V was trimmed by 1 base and J by 3 bases, leaving 13 bases between them. The CDR3 length is 15 residues. The germline CDR1 and CDR2 sequences are MGHDK and SYGVNS. The DNA for the CDR3 is TGTGCCAGCAGTGAATGGGGCGGCGGCAACTACGAGCAGTACTTC. Translated, it gives CASSEWGGGNYEQYF.

This clone was picked up a small number of times. The chain combines TRBV1 with TRBJ2-1; the D call in the table, TRBD2, was not verified against the DNA. TRBV1 is a documented pseudogene. The CDR3 sequence is 10 residues long. The CDR3 DNA is TGCGACTTACTCTACAATGAGCAGTTCTTC. Translation gives CDLLYNEQFF.

CDR3 coding DNA: TGTGCCAGCGACAGCGCAACTAATGAAAAACTGTTTTTT. Protein: CASDSATNEKLFF. The rearrangement links TRBV6-5 to TRBJ1-4; possible D gene TRBD1, 5 bases. Germline V gene data show CDR1 as MNHEY and CDR2 as SVGAGI. The CDR3 length is 13 residues. Trimming took 8 bases from V and 0 from J, leaving 7 bases between them.

The V gene is TRBV4-2, the J gene TRBJ1-1; D not resolved. V shed 0 bases and J shed 0 bases, with 5 bases lying between them. This CDR3 has 14 amino acids. Germline V gives CDR1 LGHNA, CDR2 YNFKEQ. The CDR3 reads CASSQEGVNTEAFF. In DNA form, the CDR3 reads TGTGCCAGCAGCCAAGAGGGAGTGAACACTGAAGCTTTCTTT.

The chain joins TRBV7-3 to TRBJ2-3; 9 bases match TRBD1. The CDR3 loop spans 17 amino acids. Germline lookup yields CDR1 SGHTA and CDR2 FQGTGA. The J segment lost 1 base and the V segment lost 4 bases, leaving 9 bases of the junction unmatched. CDR3 sequence reads: CASSSHRGRDGTDTQYF. The CDR3 DNA follows: TGTGCCAGCAGCTCGCACAGGGGGCGAGATGGCACAGATACGCAGTATTTT. The full variable domain, with the rest looked up from reference TRBV7-3 and TRBJ2-3, is GAGVSQTPSNKVTEKGKYVELRCDPISGHTALYWYRQSLGQGPEFLIYFQGTGAADDSGLPNDRFFAVRPEGSVSTLKIQRTERGDSAVYLCASSSHRGRDGTDTQYFGPGTRLTVL.

The chain is built from TRBV10-3 and TRBJ2-2; 12 nucleotides match TRBD2. Germline V gene data show CDR1 as ENHRY and CDR2 as SYGVKD. This CDR3 contains 15 residues. V was clipped by 6 bases and J by 6 bases; unmatched bases: 5. CDR3 region: CAIRLAGGSAGELFF. The CDR3 DNA follows: TGTGCCATCAGACTAGCGGGAGGTTCGGCCGGGGAGCTGTTTTTT.

The chain has TRBV9 and TRBJ1-1; 7 bases are shared with TRBD1. Germline V CDR1 and CDR2: SGDLS, YYNGEE. The CDR3 loop spans 13 amino acids. Unmatched junction bases numbered 2, after V lost 0 bases and J lost 6 bases. CDR3 loop: CASSVGQGAEAFF. CDR3 coding DNA: TGTGCCAGCAGCGTAGGGCAGGGGGCTGAAGCTTTCTTT. Filled out from reference TRBV9 and TRBJ1-1, the complete variable domain reads DSGVTQTPKHLITATGQRVTLRCSPRSGDLSVYWYQQSLDQGLQFLIQYYNGEERAKGNILERFSAQQFPDLHSELNLSSLELGDSALYFCASSVGQGAEAFFGQGTRLTVV.

The chain links TRBV27 to TRBJ2-3, with TRBD2 identical over 8 bases. J lost 8 bases, V lost 6 bases, and 13 bases had no gene match. This CDR3 comprises 15 residues. Germline V CDR1 and CDR2: MNHEY, SMNVEV (reference sequence). Here the CDR3 reads CASRNTPSGSGTQYF. The CDR3 bases are TGTGCCAGCAGAAATACCCCTAGCGGGTCAGGTACGCAGTATTTT.

The chain links TRBV2 to TRBJ1-4, with TRBD1 identical over 8 bases. In germline, CDR1 is SNHLY, CDR2 FYNNEI. CDR3 length: 14 residues. The trim removed 6 bases at V and 8 bases at J, leaving 8 bases unmatched. The CDR3 nucleotides are TGTGCCAGCAGCGGGCAGGGGGCGGGAGAAAAACTGTTTTTT. Its translation: CASSGQGAGEKLFF.

In its sample, this clone was seen a few times. The CDR3 spells CASSPVAGGLADTQYF. CDR3 coding DNA: TGTGCCAGCAGCCCTGTAGCGGGAGGGCTTGCAGATACGCAGTATTTT. The V call is TRBV4-2, the J call TRBJ2-3, with TRBD2 matching 11 bases. The length of the CDR3 is 16 residues. Trimming cost V 4 bases and J 4 bases; bases outside gene matches: 7. CDR1 LGHNA and CDR2 YNFKEQ come from the germline V gene.

This sequence joins TRBV28 and TRBJ1-5; 7 bases match TRBD1. Germline values: CDR1 MDHEN, CDR2 SYDVKM. This CDR3 is 15 amino acids long. J was trimmed by 6 bases and V by 4 bases; bases with no gene match: 9. The CDR3 reads CASSWRGREGQPQHF. CDR3 sequence (DNA): TGTGCCAGCAGTTGGAGGGGGCGGGAGGGTCAGCCCCAGCATTTT.

This chain uses TRBV10-3 with TRBJ1-2; D is unclear. CDR3 length equals 13 residues. The V and J ends lost 0 bases and 3 bases respectively, with 5 bases between them. Germline CDR1 and CDR2: ENHRY and SYGVKD. CDR3 loop: CAISESRDYGYTF. CDR3 in DNA: TGTGCCATCAGTGAGTCGCGGGACTATGGCTACACCTTC.

This sequence joins TRBV7-2 and TRBJ2-7; 12 bases map to TRBD2. Germline V gene data show CDR1 as SGHTA and CDR2 as FQGNSA. The CDR3 sequence is 17 residues long. The V segment lost 1 base and the J segment 7 bases; nucleotides outside the gene matches: 11. Here the CDR3 DNA reads TGTGCCAGCAGCTTAGGACCCGCTAGCGGGAGGGCGAGGGAGCAGTACTTC. Translated: CASSLGPASGRAREQYF.

The chain's CDR3 is CASSLVPGRDAADEQFF. CDR3 nucleotide sequence: TGTGCCAGCAGCTTGGTACCCGGGAGGGATGCTGCGGATGAGCAGTTCTTC. The V call is TRBV5-4, the J call TRBJ2-1; the match to TRBD2 covers 8 bases. Germline trimming cut 0 bases from V and 8 bases from J; bases unmatched to any gene: 13. From germline, CDR1 is SGHNT and CDR2 YYREEE (reference sequence). This CDR3 has 17 amino acids.

The chain uses TRBV7-3 and TRBJ1-1, with TRBD1 matching over 7 bases. The CDR3 totals 15 residues. Germline V gene lookup returns CDR1 SGHTA and CDR2 FQGTGA. Losses at the gene ends were 5 bases for V and 1 base for J; bases not matched to a gene: 7. This chain's CDR3 is CASSTRQGRNTEAFF. CDR3 nucleotide sequence: TGTGCCAGCAGCACAAGACAGGGACGGAACACTGAAGCTTTCTTT.

The CDR3 DNA follows: TGTGCCAGCACTCCCTCAGTCAACACCATATATTTT. This sequence encodes CASTPSVNTIYF. This chain links TRBV28 with TRBJ1-3, with no clear D. With 7 bases removed from V and 7 bases from J, the gap between germline ends came to 11 bases. The CDR3 loop spans 12 amino acids. In germline, CDR1 is MDHEN, CDR2 SYDVKM.

The rearrangement uses TRBV6-5 and TRBJ2-7; D may be TRBD2 (5 bases). The CDR3 is 14 amino acids. The V end lost 8 bases, the J end lost 3 bases, and 17 bases lay between the germline ends. Germline V gene lookup returns CDR1 MNHEY and CDR2 SVGAGI. CDR3 nucleotide sequence: TGTGCCAGCTACTCTAGGGAGAGTCTCTACGAGCAGTACTTC. Its translation is CASYSRESLYEQYF.

In the case of this clone: Germline and junction disagree at one end, which may indicate a read error. The chain links TRBV28 to TRBJ1-2, with 9 bases matching TRBD1. CDR1 is MDHEN and CDR2 is SYDVKM in the germline V gene. The CDR3 extends over 15 amino acids. The CDR3 nucleotides are TGTGCCAGCAGAAGACAGGGGGGAGTTAACCATGGCTACACCTTC. Its translation: CASRRQGGVNHGYTF.

The chain recombines TRBV7-2 with TRBJ1-2; 7 bases line up with TRBD1. Losses at the gene ends were 6 bases for V and 4 bases for J; bases not matched to a gene: 11. Per the germline V gene, CDR1 is SGHTA and CDR2 is FQGNSA. This CDR3 is 15 amino acids long. CDR3 sequence (DNA): TGTGCCAGCAGTTCCTCCGACAGGGTCGTCTATGGCTACACCTTC. Protein: CASSSSDRVVYGYTF.

This clone came up a few times. This rearrangement joins TRBV4-1 to TRBJ2-2, with TRBD2 matching 11 bases. Looked up from germline, CDR1 is MGHRA and CDR2 is YSYEKL. The CDR3 sequence is 18 residues long. The ends lost 0 bases at V and 6 bases at J; junction bases unmatched: 9. CDR3 amino acids: CASSQDPTSGIPAGELFF. The CDR3 bases are TGCGCCAGCAGCCAAGATCCGACTAGCGGGATTCCGGCCGGGGAGCTGTTTTTT.

This chain links TRBV18 with TRBJ2-1; TRBD1 matches at 11 bases. Trimming took 6 bases from V and 7 from J; bases not matched to a gene: 5. The CDR3 sequence is 14 residues long. Per the germline V gene, CDR1 is KGHSH and CDR2 is LQKENI. Here the CDR3 reads CASSPGTGGNEQFF. CDR3 coding DNA: TGTGCCAGCTCCCCCGGGACAGGGGGGAATGAGCAGTTCTTC.

This clone showed up just once. The CDR3 nucleotides read TGTGCCAGCAGCTCCAACTATAAAGAGACCCAGTACTTC. Translated, it gives CASSSNYKETQYF. The V call is TRBV13, the J call TRBJ2-5; no reliable D call. V shed 4 bases and J shed 3 bases, with 9 bases lying between them. Germline V gene data show CDR1 as PRHDT and CDR2 as FYEKMQ (reference sequence). This CDR3 has 13 residues.

This rearrangement joins TRBV5-1 to TRBJ1-2; D call uncertain. Trimming took off 0 bases at V and 6 bases at J, with 12 bases between the two ends. The CDR3 sequence is 14 residues long. Germline loops: CDR1 SGHRS, CDR2 YFSETQ. CDR3 nucleotide sequence: TGCGCCAGCAGCTTGGAGGTCGCACAGCATGGCTACACCTTC. It yields the protein CASSLEVAQHGYTF.